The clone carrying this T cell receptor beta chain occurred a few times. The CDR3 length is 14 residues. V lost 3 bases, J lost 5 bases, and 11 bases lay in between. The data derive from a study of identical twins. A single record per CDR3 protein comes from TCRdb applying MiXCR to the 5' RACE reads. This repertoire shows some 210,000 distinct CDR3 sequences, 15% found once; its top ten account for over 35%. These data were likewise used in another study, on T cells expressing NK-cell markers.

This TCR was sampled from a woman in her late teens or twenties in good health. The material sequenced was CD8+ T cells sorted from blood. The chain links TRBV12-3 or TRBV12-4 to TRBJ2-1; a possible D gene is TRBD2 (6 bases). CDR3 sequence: CASSFGGVNNEQFF. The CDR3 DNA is TGTGCCAGCAGTTTTGGAGGGGTAAACAATGAGCAGTTCTTC.